This T cell receptor (beta chain) was identified in a study of cytomegalovirus exposure and HLA in healthy donors. Study observations and caveats: V- and J-gene trimming in TCR beta was tied to a missense DCLRE1C variant by an analysis performed later. Later analysis found that TCR beta chains associated with HLA were more clonally expanded than other, equally common chains. In an earlier analysis, about 87% or about 30%: the productive usage of most TCR beta V segments.

A remark on this clone: No antigen is known for it.

In germline, CDR1 is SGHRS, CDR2 YFSETQ. CDR3 length: 14 amino acids. V gave up 3 bases and J gave up 5 bases, with 14 bases separating them. The PCR had 60 Vbeta and 13 Jbeta primers. The method was immunoSEQ multiplex PCR; TCRdb's version includes in-frame clones alone and lacks a portion of them. In the table there are under 130,000 clones, roughly 71% of which are singletons. The material sequenced was PBMCs. J is TRBJ1-1 and V is TRBV5-1; possible D gene TRBD1, 5 bases. The sequence was collected from a man between 40 and 49 years old in good health and CMV-seropositive. The CDR3 DNA sequence: TGCGCCAGCAGCTCCCGGGAGGGGAATACTGAAGCTTTCTTT. Translated: CASSSREGNTEAFF.